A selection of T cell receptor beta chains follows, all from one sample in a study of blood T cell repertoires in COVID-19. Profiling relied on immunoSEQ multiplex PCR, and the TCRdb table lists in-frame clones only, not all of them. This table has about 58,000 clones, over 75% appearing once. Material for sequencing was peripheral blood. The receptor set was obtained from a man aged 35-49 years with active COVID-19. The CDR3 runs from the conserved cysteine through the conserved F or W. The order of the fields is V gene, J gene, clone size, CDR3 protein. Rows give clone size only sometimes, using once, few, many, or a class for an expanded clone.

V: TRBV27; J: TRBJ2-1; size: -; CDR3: CASTAGILSSYNEQFF
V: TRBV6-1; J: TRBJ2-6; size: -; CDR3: CASREGGGSGANVLTF
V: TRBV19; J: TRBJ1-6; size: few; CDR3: CASSMTRVESPLHF
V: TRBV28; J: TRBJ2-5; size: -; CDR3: CASSINGQKGETQYF
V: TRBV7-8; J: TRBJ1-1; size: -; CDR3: CASSLTGPTEAFF
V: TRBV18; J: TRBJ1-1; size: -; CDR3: CASSPPVGRRTEAFF
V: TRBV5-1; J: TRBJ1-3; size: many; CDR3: CASSLDSGSGNTIYF
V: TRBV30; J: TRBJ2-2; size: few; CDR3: CASRGTGDTGELFF
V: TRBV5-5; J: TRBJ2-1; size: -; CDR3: CASSLEVYYLNEQFF
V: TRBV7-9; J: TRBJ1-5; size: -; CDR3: CASSGGGVGQPQHF
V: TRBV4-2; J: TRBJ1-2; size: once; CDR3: CASSQPAGGQYGYTF
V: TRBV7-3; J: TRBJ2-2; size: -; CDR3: CASRVSNTGELFF
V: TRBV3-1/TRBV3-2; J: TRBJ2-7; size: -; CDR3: CASSQGAGVAYEQYF
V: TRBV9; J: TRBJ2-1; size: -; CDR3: CASSIGTSVYNEQFF
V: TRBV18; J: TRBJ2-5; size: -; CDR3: CASSPSQGETQYF
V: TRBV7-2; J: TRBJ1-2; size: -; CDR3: CASSLALTGTGQRGYTF
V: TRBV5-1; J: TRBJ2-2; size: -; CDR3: CASSFTAGELFF
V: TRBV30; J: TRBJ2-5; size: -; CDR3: CAWSVARGFGETQYF
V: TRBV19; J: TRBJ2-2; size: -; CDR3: CASSPRPPASGSIWGELFF
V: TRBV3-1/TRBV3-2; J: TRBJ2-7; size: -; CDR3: CASSQEVMRPYEQYF
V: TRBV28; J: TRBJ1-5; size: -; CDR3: CASSFSRRAGGSNQPQHF
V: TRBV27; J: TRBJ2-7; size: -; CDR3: CASSLSQTSGIYEQYF
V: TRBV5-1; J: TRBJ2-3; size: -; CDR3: CASSLNLTPQQYF
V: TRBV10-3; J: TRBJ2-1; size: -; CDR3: CAIKLAEAHEQFF
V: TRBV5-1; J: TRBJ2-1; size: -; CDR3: CASSEPGGEQFF
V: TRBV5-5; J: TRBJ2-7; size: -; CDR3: CASSSWTGSWDEQYF
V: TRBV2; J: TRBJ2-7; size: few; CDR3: CASSEGGQGSEQYF
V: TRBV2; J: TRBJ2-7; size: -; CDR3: CASNQGAPVNEQYF
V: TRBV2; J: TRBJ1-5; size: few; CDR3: CASSEAPGTANQPQHF
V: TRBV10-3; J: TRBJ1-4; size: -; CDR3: CAISERGGDEKLFF
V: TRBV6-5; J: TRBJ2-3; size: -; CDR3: CASSTRDGTDTQYF
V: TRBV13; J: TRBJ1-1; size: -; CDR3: CASSAPGHLNTEAFF
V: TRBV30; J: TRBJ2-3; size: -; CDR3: CAWRSRRAHPITDTQYF
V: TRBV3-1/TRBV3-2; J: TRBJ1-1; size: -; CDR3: CASSPEQGGEAFF
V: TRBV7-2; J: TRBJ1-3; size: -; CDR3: CASSSLGQGASGNTIYF
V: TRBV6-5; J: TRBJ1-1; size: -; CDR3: CASSPFLNTEAFF
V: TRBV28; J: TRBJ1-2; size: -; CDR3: CASSFPHGGNYGYTF